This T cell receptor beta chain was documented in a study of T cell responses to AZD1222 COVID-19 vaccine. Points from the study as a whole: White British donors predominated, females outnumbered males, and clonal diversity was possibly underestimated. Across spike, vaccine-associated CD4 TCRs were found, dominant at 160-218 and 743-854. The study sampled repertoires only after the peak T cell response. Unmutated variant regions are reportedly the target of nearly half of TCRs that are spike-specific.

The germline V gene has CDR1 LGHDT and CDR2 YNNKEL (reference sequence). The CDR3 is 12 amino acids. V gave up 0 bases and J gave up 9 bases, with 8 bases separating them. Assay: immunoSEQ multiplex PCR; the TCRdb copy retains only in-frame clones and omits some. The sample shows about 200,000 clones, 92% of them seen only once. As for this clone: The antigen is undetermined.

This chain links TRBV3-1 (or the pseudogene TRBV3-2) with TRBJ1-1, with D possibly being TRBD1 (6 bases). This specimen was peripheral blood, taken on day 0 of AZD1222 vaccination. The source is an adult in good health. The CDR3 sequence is CASSQEGGKAFF. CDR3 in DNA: TGTGCCAGCAGCCAAGAGGGGGGCAAAGCTTTCTTT.